This T cell receptor beta chain was obtained from a study of blood T cell repertoires in COVID-19. Study context: Researchers got acute and convalescent COVID-19 samples from the United States, Italy and Spain. From T cells, B-cell-depleted T cells, or PBMCs came the material, which was cDNA or gDNA.

In the original workflow: Cell counts per sample came from amplifying reference gene primers. Using immunoSEQ multiplex PCR, the repertoire was profiled, and TCRdb retains in-frame clones only, with some absent. The DNA gave D and trimming, while V, J and clone size come from that table. The profile shows fewer than 150,000 clones, around 80% of them singletons. This sequence originates from a woman at least 80 years old in a cohort sampled during active or convalescent COVID-19. The sequenced material came from peripheral blood.

CDR3 region: CASSLATGTEAFF. CDR3 nucleotide sequence: TGTGCCAGCAGCTTGGCAACGGGGACTGAAGCTTTCTTT. V and J are TRBV5-5 and TRBJ1-1; D is uncertain. Trimming cost V 0 bases and J 5 bases, with 8 bases left between them. CDR1 and CDR2 (germline): SGHKS, YYEKEE (reference sequence). The CDR3 is made up of 13 amino acids.